The 23 T cell receptor beta chains given below trace back to one sample, sequenced in a study of beta chain features in type 1 diabetes. Study-wide points: When Type 1 diabetes patients were examined, their TCRB CDR3s proved moderately but significantly shorter in all four CD4+ subsets.

Reverse transcription of all isolated RNA meant that expressed TCRB transcripts were sequenced. Libraries were prepared by immunoSEQ multiplex PCR; TCRdb keeps only in-frame clonotypes and omits some of them. The sample shows about 640,000 clones, approximately 13% of them seen only once. These TCRs are of unknown antigen specificity. The sample taken for sequencing was naive CD4+ T cells from blood. These TCRs come from a man aged 25 to 45 with type 1 diabetes.

The V and J genes are TRBV7-8 and TRBJ2-1, with D possibly TRBD2 on 5 matching bases. Trimming shortened V by 6 bases and J by 2 bases, and 17 bases separated the two germline ends. Germline V CDR1 and CDR2: SGHVS, FQNEAQ. The CDR3 is 16 residues long. This chain's CDR3 is CASRAALRVAYNEQFF. CDR3 nucleotide sequence: TGTGCCAGCAGGGCCGCTTTGCGGGTGGCCTACAATGAGCAGTTCTTC.

This clone has just a few counts. The rearrangement uses TRBV2 and TRBJ1-1, with D tentatively TRBD1 (5 bases). V was trimmed by 6 bases and J by 0 bases, leaving 11 bases between them. Germline-derived CDR1 and CDR2 are SNHLY and FYNNEI. This CDR3 contains 14 residues. The CDR3 bases are TGTGCCAGCAGGAGGGGCAGCATGAACACTGAAGCTTTCTTT. Protein product: CASRRGSMNTEAFF. Complete variable domain (other parts from reference TRBV2 and TRBJ1-1): EPEVTQTPSHQVTQMGQEVILRCVPISNHLYFYWYRQILGQKVEFLVSFYNNEISEKSEIFDDQFSVERPDGSNFTLKIRSTKLEDSAMYFCASRRGSMNTEAFFGQGTRLTVV.

The chain is built from TRBV2 and TRBJ2-7; no firm D call. The CDR3 runs 13 residues. Germline CDR1 and CDR2: SNHLY and FYNNEI. V was trimmed by 5 bases and J by 1 base, leaving 9 bases between them. The CDR3 region has the DNA TGTGCCAGCAGTACGGACCGGTCCTACGAGCAGTACTTC. Residues: CASSTDRSYEQYF.

In its sample, this clone was seen a few times. The sample holds other DNA sequences that translate to the same CDR3. The chain combines TRBV7-2 with TRBJ2-5, with D perhaps matching TRBD2 (6 bases). The V gene's germline CDR1 is SGHTA and CDR2 FQGNSA. The CDR3 length is 13 residues. With 1 base removed from V and 5 bases from J, the gap between germline ends came to 8 bases. CDR3 DNA: TGTGCCAGCAGCTTAGGTCTAGCGGAGACCCAGTACTTC. It is translated as CASSLGLAETQYF.

The rearrangement uses TRBV18 and TRBJ1-6; TRBD1 matches 12 bases. V was pared by 6 bases and J by 7 bases, with 10 bases of the junction left unmatched. Germline CDR1 KGHSH, CDR2 LQKENI. This CDR3 comprises 17 residues. The CDR3 here is CASSLAGQGAGNSPLHF. CDR3 nucleotide sequence: TGTGCCAGCTCCCTGGCGGGACAGGGGGCCGGGAATTCACCCCTCCACTTT. The variable domain in full, completed from reference TRBV18 and TRBJ1-6, reads NAGVMQNPRHLVRRRGQEARLRCSPMKGHSHVYWYRQLPEEGLKFMVYLQKENIIDESGMPKERFSAEFPKEGPSILRIQQVVRGDSAAYFCASSLAGQGAGNSPLHFGNGTRLTVT.

The rearrangement links TRBV7-9 to TRBJ2-5, with TRBD1 identical over 7 bases. V lost 5 bases and J lost 2; bases outside the gene matches: 8. In germline, CDR1 is SEHNR, CDR2 FQNEAQ (reference sequence). CDR3 length: 15 residues. The CDR3 reads CASSHRQGRQETQYF. CDR3 nucleotides: TGTGCCAGCAGCCACCGACAGGGTCGGCAAGAGACCCAGTACTTC.

The chain combines TRBV9 with TRBJ2-5; D is perhaps TRBD2 (6 bases). Trimming cost V 0 bases and J 3 bases, with 6 bases left between them. Germline V gene data show CDR1 as SGDLS and CDR2 as YYNGEE. This CDR3 contains 13 residues. In DNA, the CDR3 is TGTGCCAGCAGCGTAGGGGAGGAAGAGACCCAGTACTTC. Its translation is CASSVGEEETQYF.

This chain links TRBV11-2 with TRBJ2-7, with D possibly TRBD2 on 6 matching bases. Trimming took 4 bases from V and 3 from J, leaving 19 bases between them. CDR3 length equals 16 residues. Germline V gene lookup returns CDR1 SGHAT and CDR2 FQNNGV. DNA of the CDR3: TGTGCCAGCAGCTCTTACGGGAGAGAAACCCTCTACGAGCAGTACTTC. It codes for CASSSYGRETLYEQYF.

This sequence joins TRBV9 and TRBJ1-2, with D uncertain. CDR1 is SGDLS, CDR2 YYNGEE, per germline. The length of the CDR3 is 12 residues. Trimming removed 4 bases from V and 7 bases from J, with 11 bases in between. In nucleotides, the CDR3 is TGTGCCAGCAGCATACAGACGGGTGGCTACACCTTC. Translating gives CASSIQTGGYTF.

CDR3 residues: CASSLGEQSYEQYF. CDR3 bases: TGTGCCAGCAGCCTGGGGGAGCAGTCCTACGAGCAGTACTTC. The chain is built from TRBV10-3 and TRBJ2-7, with D possibly being TRBD1 or TRBD2 (5 bases each). The length of the CDR3 is 14 residues. V gave up 10 bases and J gave up 1 base, with 17 bases separating them. The V gene's germline CDR1 is ENHRY and CDR2 SYGVKD.

V usage is TRBV19 and J usage is TRBJ2-3, with 11 positions matching TRBD1. V was pared by 5 bases and J by 4 bases, with 5 bases of the junction left unmatched. CDR3 length: 15 residues. Germline V gene data show CDR1 as LNHDA and CDR2 as SQIVND (reference sequence). The DNA of the CDR3 is TGTGCCAGTAGTCCTTGGACAGGGGGCGCAGATACGCAGTATTTT. Its protein product is CASSPWTGGADTQYF.

This clone was observed a handful of times. The V call is TRBV30, the J call TRBJ2-3; possibly TRBD2 for D (5 bases). CDR3 length equals 14 residues. Germline V gene sequence: CDR1 GTSNPN, CDR2 SVGIG (reference sequence). The V gene lost 1 base and the J gene lost 2 bases, with 10 bases spanning the gap. The CDR3 here is CAWSAAAYTDTQYF. The CDR3 DNA reads TGTGCCTGGAGTGCAGCGGCCTACACAGATACGCAGTATTTT.

This clone was seen a handful of times. The V and J genes are TRBV27 and TRBJ2-1; 13 bases are shared with TRBD2. CDR3 size: 18 residues. Germline V gene data show CDR1 as MNHEY and CDR2 as SMNVEV (reference sequence). V trimming: 4 bases; J trimming: 0 bases; junction bases outside the gene matches: 6. The CDR3, as DNA: TGTGCCAGCAGTTCGACTAGCGGGGGGTCTGGCTCCTACAATGAGCAGTTCTTC. Protein product: CASSSTSGGSGSYNEQFF.

Only a few counts were recorded for this clone. The rearrangement uses TRBV29-1 and TRBJ2-7, with a tentative D call TRBD1 (5 bases). This CDR3 contains 13 residues. Germline values: CDR1 SQVTM, CDR2 ANQGSEA. Trimming cost V 8 bases and J 0 bases, with 14 bases left between them. The CDR3 region has the DNA TGCAGCTCCCGACAGTCGGGCTCCTACGAGCAGTACTTC. Residues: CSSRQSGSYEQYF.

The sample holds a few counts of this clone. Other DNA sequences in the same sample also yield this CDR3. The chain has TRBV10-3 and TRBJ2-5; D is unclear. In germline, CDR1 is ENHRY, CDR2 SYGVKD. The CDR3 contains 11 residues. V was pared by 6 bases and J by 0 bases, with 2 bases between. CDR3 DNA sequence: TGTGCCATCAGAGACCAAGAGACCCAGTACTTC. This gives the protein CAIRDQETQYF.

In this sample, this clone turned up a few times. The rearrangement links TRBV2 to TRBJ2-7; no firm D call. Germline V gives CDR1 SNHLY, CDR2 FYNNEI. Trimming left V 4 bases short and J 3 bases short, with 4 bases between. The CDR3 sequence is 11 residues long. The CDR3 DNA sequence: TGTGCCAGCAGTGCTTACTACGAGCAGTACTTC. This translates into CASSAYYEQYF.

The V gene is TRBV11-2, the J gene TRBJ2-7, with TRBD2 as a possible D gene (7 bases). V lost 2 bases and J lost 0, with 17 bases in between. Per the germline V gene, CDR1 is SGHAT and CDR2 is FQNNGV. There are 17 residues in the CDR3. The CDR3 protein is CASSLHGGGLSSYEQYF. In DNA, the CDR3 is TGTGCCAGCAGCTTACACGGCGGGGGCTTGAGCTCCTACGAGCAGTACTTC.

A few counts support this clone. The chain has TRBV9 and TRBJ2-1, with D maybe TRBD1 (6 bases). Germline V gives CDR1 SGDLS, CDR2 YYNGEE. V was clipped by 3 bases and J by 7 bases, with 20 bases between them. This CDR3 is built from 16 residues. This CDR3 reads CASSGGLDYRANEQFF. DNA of the CDR3: TGTGCCAGCAGCGGGGGGCTGGATTACAGGGCGAATGAGCAGTTCTTC.

On this clone itself: Other nucleotide sequences from this sample produce the same CDR3. V is TRBV28 and J is TRBJ2-6; D uncertain. V was clipped by 2 bases and J by 2 bases, with 1 base between them. From germline, CDR1 is MDHEN and CDR2 SYDVKM. The CDR3 runs to 13 residues. The CDR3 loop reads CASSLAGANVLTF. The CDR3 DNA reads as TGTGCCAGCAGTTTAGCTGGGGCCAACGTCCTGACTTTC. The complete variable domain, with remaining parts taken from reference TRBV28 and TRBJ2-6, reads DVKVTQSSRYLVKRTGEKVFLECVQDMDHENMFWYRQDPGLGLRLIYFSYDVKMKEKGDIPEGYSVSREKKERFSLILESASTNQTSMYLCASSLAGANVLTFGAGSRLTVL.

This clone came up a few times. Here the CDR3 DNA reads TGTGCCAGCAGCTTACGGGCAGTACAAGAGACCCAGTACTTC. This encodes CASSLRAVQETQYF. The chain has TRBV7-9 and TRBJ2-5, with D unclear. Trimming stripped 2 bases from V and 2 bases from J, with 9 bases between. CDR1 SEHNR and CDR2 FQNEAQ come from the germline V gene (reference sequence). This CDR3 has 14 amino acids.

This clone was counted between two and nine times. This sequence joins TRBV4-2 and TRBJ2-1; 7 positions match TRBD2. This CDR3 spans 17 amino acids. Trimming at V came to 0 bases and at J to 0 bases, leaving 5 bases not matched to a gene. Germline V gene sequence: CDR1 LGHNA, CDR2 YNFKEQ. CDR3 loop: CASSQDTSASSYNEQFF. In DNA form, the CDR3 reads TGTGCCAGCAGCCAAGATACTAGCGCCAGCTCCTACAATGAGCAGTTCTTC.

The chain is built from TRBV7-7 and TRBJ2-2, with 8 bases lining up with TRBD1. This CDR3 comprises 16 residues. Germline lookup yields CDR1 SSHAT and CDR2 FNYEAQ (reference sequence). With 5 bases clipped from V and 1 base from J, the junction kept 6 bases outside the gene matches. The CDR3 is CASSAGQVGNTGELFF. The DNA of the CDR3 is TGTGCCAGCAGCGCGGGACAGGTCGGGAACACCGGGGAGCTGTTTTTT.

A word on this clone: The sample holds other DNA sequences that translate to the same CDR3. V usage is TRBV7-9 and J usage is TRBJ2-7; no clear D gene. Per germline, CDR1 SEHNR and CDR2 FQNEAQ (reference sequence). Between the trimmed V and J ends, which lost 1 base and 2 bases, there was a span of 6 bases. The length of the CDR3 is 13 residues. For the CDR3, the DNA is TGTGCCAGCAGCTTAGAAATACCCTACGAGCAGTACTTC. Translated: CASSLEIPYEQYF.